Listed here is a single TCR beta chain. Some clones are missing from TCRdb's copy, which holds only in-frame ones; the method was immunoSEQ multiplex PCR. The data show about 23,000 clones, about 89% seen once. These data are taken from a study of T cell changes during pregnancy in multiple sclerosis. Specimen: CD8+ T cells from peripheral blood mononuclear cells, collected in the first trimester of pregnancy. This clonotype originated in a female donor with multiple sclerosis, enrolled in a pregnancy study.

The CDR3 DNA sequence: TGCGCCAGCAGCCAATGGAGGGATCAGCCCCAGCATTTT. Translating it yields CASSQWRDQPQHF. The rearrangement uses TRBV4-3 and TRBJ1-5; D is unresolved. The length of the CDR3 is 13 residues. Germline values: CDR1 LGHNA, CDR2 YSLEER. Deletions cut 2 bases from V and 5 bases from J, with 7 bases between.